The T cell receptor (beta chain) described here comes from a study of T cell clonality in common variable immunodeficiency. Sequencing was performed with immunoSEQ multiplex PCR; in TCRdb, only in-frame clones are kept and a portion is missing. This sample includes about 39,000 clones with no singletons; its ten biggest clones take up roughly 2.9%. The sample holds many counts of this clone. Its target is not known. Points from the study as a whole: T cell subpopulation sequencing would be needed to explain CVID clonality. Links between repertoire features and CVID complications were heterogeneity-limited. Fewer TCRbeta clones were shared among CVID subjects than controls.

Sequencing input: peripheral blood mononuclear cells. The clonotype comes from a person aged 18 to 70 in good health.

The CDR3 sequence is CASSPAGQGTLEQYF. Incomplete CDR3 DNA: TGTGCCAGCTCACCGGCGGGACAGGGGACCCTCGAG. The chain is built from TRBV18 and TRBJ2-7; 10 bases line up with TRBD1. Coverage ceases 3 residues before the CDR3 finishes, and the germline J gene fills in the end. Germline CDR1 and CDR2: KGHSH and LQKENI. The trim removed 3 bases at V and 6 bases at J, leaving 8 bases unmatched. The CDR3 loop spans 15 amino acids.